This is a list of T cell receptor beta chains from one sample in a study of early T cells in non-severe SARS-CoV-2 infection. TCRdb reprocessed the 5' RACE reads with MiXCR, giving one entry per CDR3 protein. The table lists tens of thousands of distinct CDR3 sequences, 12% of them singletons. The sequencing sample was made of whole blood. These receptor sequences come from an adult who was a healthcare worker with PCR-confirmed SARS-CoV-2 infection or an uninfected control (not recorded which). Both conserved end residues are part of each CDR3. D genes are given only for firm matches. The size of a clone is reported for some rows only, either as once, few or many, or as a class for expanded clones.

size | J | D | V | DNA | CDR3
NA | TRBJ2-3 | NA | TRBV12-3/TRBV12-4 | TGTGCCAGCACGGGTGCAGGTTACACAGATACGCAGTATTTT | CASTGAGYTDTQYF
NA | TRBJ2-6 | TRBD2 | TRBV6-2/TRBV6-3 | TGTGCCAGCACCCCCGAAGCGGGAGGCTCTGGGGCCAACGTCCTGACTTTC | CASTPEAGGSGANVLTF
NA | TRBJ2-7 | TRBD1 | TRBV6-6 | TGTGCCAGCAACCCATTACGGACAGGTCACTCCTACGAGCAGTACTTC | CASNPLRTGHSYEQYF
NA | TRBJ2-5 | TRBD2 | TRBV20-1 | TGCAGTGCTCGACTAGCGGGACAAGAGACCCAGTACTTC | CSARLAGQETQYF
many | TRBJ2-1 | NA | TRBV9 | TGTGCCAGCAGCGTGGACAGATACAATGAGCAGTTCTTC | CASSVDRYNEQFF
many | TRBJ2-7 | NA | TRBV6-1 | TGTGCCAGCAGTCACCGCGGGGACGGCTACGAGCAGTACTTC | CASSHRGDGYEQYF
few | TRBJ2-7 | NA | TRBV4-1 | TGCGCCAGCAGCCAGGGGACCGCAATAGGGGCCTACGAGCAGTACTTC | CASSQGTAIGAYEQYF
few | TRBJ2-5 | NA | TRBV7-9 | TGTGCCAGCAGCCAGAATAACCGCGAGGAGACCCAGTACTTC | CASSQNNREETQYF
NA | TRBJ1-1 | TRBD1 | TRBV5-1 | TGCGCCAGCAGCTTAAACACAGGGGGCACTGAAGCTTTCTTT | CASSLNTGGTEAFF
NA | TRBJ2-3 | NA | TRBV20-1 | TGCAGTGCTCGACAACGGCCACGCCACACAGATACGCAGTATTTT | CSARQRPRHTDTQYF
few | TRBJ2-7 | NA | TRBV7-9 | TGTGCCAGCAGCTTAGCCCAGATACCCTACGAGCAGTACTTC | CASSLAQIPYEQYF
few | TRBJ1-6 | TRBD1 | TRBV20-1 | TGCAGTGCTAGGGATATGAGACAGGGGGATTCACCCCTCCACTTT | CSARDMRQGDSPLHF
NA | TRBJ1-1 | NA | TRBV7-9 | TGTGCCAGCAGCCACACTCCGGGTTCGAACACTGAAGCTTTCTTT | CASSHTPGSNTEAFF
NA | TRBJ2-7 | TRBD1 | TRBV20-1 | TGCAGTGCCGGACAGGGAGGTACCTACGAGCAGTACTTC | CSAGQGGTYEQYF
many | TRBJ1-5 | NA | TRBV2 | TGTGCCAGCCAGGGGATGCGCAATCAGCCCCAGCATTTT | CASQGMRNQPQHF
many | TRBJ2-1 | NA | TRBV7-3 | TGTGCCAGCAGCTTAAGCGCGGATAGCTCCTACAATGAGCAGTTCTTC | CASSLSADSSYNEQFF
few | TRBJ1-4 | NA | TRBV7-9 | TGTGCCAGCAACCCCTGGGAAGCACGTAATGAAAAACTGTTTTTT | CASNPWEARNEKLFF
many | TRBJ2-7 | TRBD1 | TRBV20-1 | TGCAGTGCTAGTGACAGGGGTACTTCCTACGAGCAGTACTTC | CSASDRGTSYEQYF